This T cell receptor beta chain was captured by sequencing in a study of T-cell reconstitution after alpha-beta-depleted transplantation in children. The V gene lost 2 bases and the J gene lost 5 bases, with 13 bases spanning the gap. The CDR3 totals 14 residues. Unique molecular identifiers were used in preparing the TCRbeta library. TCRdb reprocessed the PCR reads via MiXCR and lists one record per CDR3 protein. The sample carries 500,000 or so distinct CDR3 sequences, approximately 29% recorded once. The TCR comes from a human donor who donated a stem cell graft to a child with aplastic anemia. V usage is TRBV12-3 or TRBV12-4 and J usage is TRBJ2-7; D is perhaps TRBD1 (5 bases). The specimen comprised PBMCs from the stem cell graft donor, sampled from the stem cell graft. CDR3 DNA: TGTGCCAGCAGTTTAAGGCAGGGTGTCCACGAGCAGTACTTC. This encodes CASSLRQGVHEQYF.